Included here is one TCR beta chain sequence, with context. Its antigen remains unknown. UMIs and sample barcodes were carried by the TCR alpha and TCR beta cDNA libraries that 5'RACE produced using constant-segment primers. MiXCR was run by TCRdb on the 5' RACE reads, yielding one entry per CDR3 protein. The repertoire holds some 68,000 distinct CDR3 sequences, with over 15% as singletons. This record comes from a study of T-cell memory formation after mild COVID-19. General study findings and limits: From day 15 to 85, contracting clones were balanced between CD4 and CD8, whereas later expanders leaned toward CD4+. Some responding clones appeared in pre-infection memory, suggesting cross-reactive memory joined.

This CDR3 has 14 amino acids. Germline assignment: CDR1 SEHNR and CDR2 FQNEAQ (reference sequence). V shed 0 bases and J shed 7 bases, with 12 bases lying between them. This sequence originates from an adult woman who had mild COVID-19 (a few samples of this study predate the infection). Cell type and time point are not known. J is TRBJ1-2 and V is TRBV7-9; tentatively, D is TRBD1 (5 bases). The sample consisted of PBMCs or a T cell subset sorted from them (not recorded which). The CDR3 bases are TGTGCCAGCAGCTTAGCGGAGGGGCTTGTTGGCTACACCTTC. Its translation is CASSLAEGLVGYTF.